Described below is a single T cell receptor beta chain sequence and its context. Other nucleotide sequences in the sample specify the same CDR3. The entry originates in a study of shared clonotypes between healthy human individuals. Study in general: The people who gave samples were two women and a few men aged 18 to 49. Per donor, three plates held CD4 naive cells, three held CD4 memory, two held CD8 naive and one held CD8 memory.

Germline V gene data show CDR1 as SGHVS and CDR2 as FQNEAQ. The ends were cut back, 0 bases at V and 6 bases at J, with 5 bases in the middle. This CDR3 spans 12 amino acids. Original processing methods: From ImmunoSEQ came sequences covering only the junction and carrying no quality scores, so filtering differed. Sequenced by immunoSEQ multiplex PCR; TCRdb stores in-frame clones only, minus some. The V and J calls and clone size were taken over from that table, and D and trimming were inferred from the DNA. The repertoire consists of over a million clones, with roughly 96% occurring once and the leading ten covering roughly 1.2%.

Sequencing was performed on naive CD4+ T cells sorted from blood. Documented subset: CD45RA+ positively selected. The clonotype was recovered from a man aged 25 to 45 in good health. V usage is TRBV7-8 and J usage is TRBJ1-1; D perhaps matches TRBD1 (5 bases). CDR3 amino acids: CASSLARAEAFF. The CDR3 DNA is TGTGCCAGCAGCTTAGCCAGGGCTGAAGCTTTCTTT.